The clone carrying this T cell receptor beta chain showed up many times. The study amplified TCR beta CDR3 regions using RNA transcripts. HTBI-primed first-round RT-PCR preceded second-round multiplex PCR. TCRdb reanalysed the multiplex PCR reads using MiXCR and keeps one entry per CDR3 protein. In the table there are about 640,000 distinct CDR3 sequences, over 40% of which are singletons. The germline CDR1 and CDR2 sequences are SGHRS and YFSETQ. Unmatched junction bases numbered 5, after V lost 6 bases and J lost 7 bases. This CDR3 spans 14 amino acids. The record originates from a study of Graves' ophthalmopathy and Graves' hyperthyroidism. A duration under 3 months, NOSPECS ≥4, CAS ≥3 and moderate-to-severe activity characterized the donors with ophthalmopathy.

The chain carries TRBV5-1 and TRBJ2-2, with TRBD2 matching over 11 bases. The sample taken for sequencing was peripheral blood. The sequence was obtained from an adult man with Graves' ophthalmopathy. CDR3 DNA sequence: TGCGCCAGCAAGACTAGCGGGACCGTCGGGGAGCTGTTTTTT. Translated: CASKTSGTVGELFF.